This T cell receptor beta chain is drawn from a study of T cells in Graves' hyperthyroidism and ophthalmopathy (dated by TCRdb to the late 2010s). Study-level background: Peripheral blood samples were taken at initial diagnosis, before any treatment was given. A discovery cohort of about a hundred patients, about 44 with Graves' ophthalmopathy and 57 with stable Graves' hyperthyroidism, was used to find distinguishing TCR V-J signatures. An independent validation cohort of 18 to 20 hyperthyroidism patients and over 15 patients who later progressed to ophthalmopathy tested prospective prediction of ophthalmopathy. The approximately 95 discovery patients were divided at random into training and test sets in a 7:3 ratio. In more than 5 Graves' hyperthyroidism patients, the study also compared T-cell repertoires from thyroid tissue with T-cell repertoires from blood. After sampling, hyperthyroidism patients received methimazole starting at 30 mg daily, and ophthalmopathy patients received high-dose intravenous methylprednisolone. The paper reports TCR Vbeta CDR3 sequencing of 130 to 150 peripheral blood samples: 43 ophthalmopathy, fewer than 80 hyperthyroidism and approximately 17 progressor patients. Here is what the overall study found, with its caveats: A model built on a 13 V-J signature distinguished ophthalmopathy from stable hyperthyroidism, reaching over 85% sensitivity and around 81% specificity in cross-validation and 80%/75% in testing. During validation, the model predicted progression to ophthalmopathy a median of roughly six months ahead of onset, with approximately 70% sensitivity and less than 85% specificity. No statistical method was used to fix the sample size in advance, and group allocation was not hidden from the investigators. Most expanded thyroid clonotypes (frequency above 0.001) were also detected in blood, a finding suggesting that blood repertoires may reflect thyroid immune responses.

Inclusive of the bounding cysteine and phenylalanine, the CDR3 is 15 residues long. Solely the CDR3 DNA is kept, with 45 bases framed from the first base. From the germline V gene, CDR1 is MNHEY and CDR2 is SVGEGT. The germline V end is reduced by 4 bases and the J end by 5 bases; junction bases left unmatched: 8. This clonotype occurred many times. This clone's antigen is unknown. Nothing much larger sits one base from this clone, and base qualities are not available. Amplification of TCR beta CDR3 regions was carried out from RNA transcripts. The TCR CDR3 was subjected to a first round of RT-PCR using the HTBI primer set and the Qiagen OneStep RT-PCR kit. Libraries were constructed in a second round of multiplex PCR, after which size selection and purification were performed. Paired-end sequencing of the libraries was performed with 100 bp reads on an Illumina HiSeq2000. The source study handled its data this way. Raw data were processed with SOAPnuke, discarding reads with adapters, uncalled bases, mean Phred below 15, or no exact constant-primer or identifier match. COPE v1.2.5 was used to merge the high-quality paired reads, and each unique nucleotide sequence was defined as a clonotype. Clonotypes were aligned to IMGT TRBV, TRBD and TRBJ reference segments using MiTCR v1.1. Analysis was restricted to V-J combinations with a frequency above 0.0001, which covered just over 98% of repertoires. The TCS score was defined as the ratio of F50 (clonal expansion) to E x V (chaos), calculated using BLOSUM62-based TCRdist between CDR3 peptides within each V-J. Welch's t-statistics and random forest reduced 514 V-J features to fewer than 15, which were used in a naive Bayes classifier (R e1071). TCRdb handled the public reads itself, with Q25 trimming in fastp and clone calling in MiXCR, and kept productive beta chains. Rows with a matching CDR3 protein are joined into one entry that keeps the most common DNA and genes. TCRdb's processing, not the study's, gives the V and J calls here. This sample is represented by a few hundred thousand distinct CDR3 sequences; 14% to 15% of them were singletons. About 33% of the sample lies in the top ten.

Stable Graves' hyperthyroidism was defined as no progression to ophthalmopathy during 18 months of follow-up. Hyperthyroidism patients were newly diagnosed, had a disease duration of under 2 months, and were aged 18 to 65 years. Patients with uncontrolled infections, other autoimmune diseases, pregnancy or lactation were excluded. Diagnoses relied on clinical symptoms, serum thyroxine and TRAb, thyroid ultrasound and orbital computed tomography. PBMCs were isolated from 7.5 to 10 ml of fresh peripheral blood by Ficoll-Paque density gradient centrifugation. Total RNA was extracted with Trizol reagent, and quality was checked on an Agilent 2100 Bioanalyzer.

The source material was blood. Recombination joined TRBV6-2 or TRBV6-3 with TRBJ2-5, with 9 bases matching TRBD1. This receptor was identified in a woman aged 25-40 years with Graves' hyperthyroidism. The nucleotide sequence reads as follows: TGTGCCAGCAGTTCACCGGACAGGGGAGAGGAGACCCAGTACTTC. Its translation is CASSSPDRGEETQYF.